The 30 T cell receptor beta chains presented below share a single source sample, sequenced in a study of shared clonotypes between healthy human individuals. The repertoire was sequenced with immunoSEQ multiplex PCR; TCRdb's copy has only in-frame clones and lacks some. The sample has more than 400,000 clones; over 70% are singletons. The sequenced material came from PBMCs. Receptors originate from a woman between 40 and 50 years old in good health. Some clones in this sample may be carry-over from other donors' samples.

This clone was seen more than once but under ten times. This likely stems from a read error, as it lies one base from a far larger clone. J is TRBJ1-2 and V is TRBV7-9; 10 bases align to TRBD1. CDR1 and CDR2 from the germline V gene are SEHNR and FQNEAQ (reference sequence). CDR3 length: 17 amino acids. CDR3 region: CASSDSGTGVNSDGCTF. DNA of the CDR3: TGTGCCAGCAGCGATTCGGGGACAGGGGTCAATAGTGATGGCTGCACCTTC.

Many counts were recorded for this clone. Other DNA sequences within the sample encode an identical CDR3. This chain's CDR3 is CASRGQVDGYTF. CDR3 nucleotide sequence: TGTGCCAGCAGGGGGCAGGTTGATGGCTACACCTTC. The gene calls are TRBV2 and TRBJ1-2, with a weak D call TRBD1 (5 bases). The germline CDR1 and CDR2 sequences are SNHLY and FYNNEI. CDR3 size: 12 residues. With 6 bases removed from V and 6 bases from J, the gap between germline ends came to 11 bases.

For this clone: With only one base between it and a far larger clone, this is likely a read error. This sequence joins TRBV6-5 and TRBJ2-2; D remains unclear. This CDR3 is built from 12 residues. CDR1 and CDR2 from the germline V gene are MNHEY and SVGAGI. CDR3: CACSPWGRELFF. Written as DNA, the CDR3 is TGTGCCTGCAGTCCCTGGGGAAGGGAGCTGTTTTTT.

For this clone: Since a far larger clone is one base different, this is likely a read error. The sample carries other DNA sequences with the same CDR3. V and J are TRBV28 and TRBJ2-2; tentatively, D is TRBD1 (5 bases). The length of the CDR3 is 13 residues. Germline V gene lookup returns CDR1 MDHEN and CDR2 SYDVKM. In DNA, the CDR3 is TGCGCCAGCAGTTTAGCCAGGGCTGGAGAGCTGTTTTTT. Protein sequence: CASSLARAGELFF.

This rearrangement joins TRBV30 to TRBJ1-5; TRBD1 might be the D (5 bases). The CDR3 is 13 residues long. Germline V gene data show CDR1 as GTSNPN and CDR2 as SVGIG (reference sequence). Between the trimmed V and J ends, which lost 1 base and 6 bases, there was a span of 10 bases. The CDR3 DNA reads as TGTGCCTGGAGTGATGGGGCAAGTCAGCCCCAGCATTTT. Translating gives CAWSDGASQPQHF.

CDR3 sequence (DNA): TGCAGCGTTGCGCGGGATCCCTACGAGCAGTACTTC. Its translation is CSVARDPYEQYF. This sequence joins TRBV29-1 and TRBJ2-7; D might be TRBD2 (6 bases). Trimming took 4 bases from V and 2 from J, leaving 9 bases between them. CDR1 is SQVTM, CDR2 ANQGSEA, per germline. This CDR3 is 12 amino acids long.

This chain joins TRBV4-3 and TRBJ1-2, with 7 bases matching TRBD1. CDR3 length: 15 residues. CDR1 is LGHNA and CDR2 is YSLEER in the germline V gene. Trimming cost V 0 bases and J 4 bases; bases outside gene matches: 5. In DNA form, the CDR3 reads TGCGCCAGCAGCCAAGATCGGACAGGACTCTATGGCTACACCTTC. It encodes CASSQDRTGLYGYTF.

This clone came up once. The V and J genes are TRBV2 and TRBJ1-5; D unresolved. Trimming pared 2 bases from V and 0 bases from J, leaving 5 bases between. The CDR3 is 14 amino acids. Germline V lookup: CDR1 SNHLY, CDR2 FYNNEI. The CDR3 protein is CASSETVSNQPQHF. CDR3 bases: TGTGCCAGCAGTGAAACGGTTAGCAATCAGCCCCAGCATTTT.

The rearrangement joins TRBV2 to TRBJ2-7; D is undetermined. The V and J ends lost 4 bases and 4 bases respectively, with 11 bases between them. The CDR3 has 13 residues. Germline V gene lookup returns CDR1 SNHLY and CDR2 FYNNEI. CDR3 region: CASSVRQGYEQYF. CDR3 DNA: TGTGCCAGCAGTGTCCGACAAGGATACGAGCAGTACTTC. The full variable domain, its missing parts supplied by reference TRBV2 and TRBJ2-7, is EPEVTQTPSHQVTQMGQEVILRCVPISNHLYFYWYRQILGQKVEFLVSFYNNEISEKSEIFDDQFSVERPDGSNFTLKIRSTKLEDSAMYFCASSVRQGYEQYFGPGTRLTVT.

V is TRBV28 and J is TRBJ2-3; 12 bases are shared with TRBD2. The DNA matches TRBJ2-1 better at its end, which makes the J call doubtful. The CDR3 loop spans 17 amino acids. Germline V lookup: CDR1 MDHEN, CDR2 SYDVKM. The CDR3 reads CASSLWSLAGGPGEQFF. For the CDR3, the DNA is TGTGCCAGCAGTTTATGGTCTCTAGCGGGAGGGCCGGGTGAGCAGTTCTTC.

This clone was detected only once. The V and J genes are TRBV4-1 and TRBJ1-5; 7 bases are a match to TRBD1. This CDR3 has 16 amino acids. V was pared by 3 bases and J by 0 bases, with 5 bases of the junction left unmatched. CDR1 is MGHRA, CDR2 YSYEKL, per germline. The CDR3 is CASSHRQGLSNQPQHF. The CDR3 nucleotides read TGCGCCAGCAGCCACAGACAGGGCCTTAGCAATCAGCCCCAGCATTTT.

The chain carries TRBV6-4 and TRBJ2-2, with 8 bases identical to TRBD2. J was trimmed by 3 bases and V by 5 bases; bases with no gene match: 5. The CDR3 length is 15 residues. Germline CDR1 reads MRHNA; CDR2 reads SNTAGT. CDR3 sequence: CASSPGRGDTGELFF. CDR3 coding DNA: TGTGCCAGCAGTCCCGGGAGGGGAGACACCGGGGAGCTGTTTTTT.

CDR3 in amino acids: CASSIQTTNEKLFF. CDR3 sequence (DNA): TGTGCCAGTAGTATACAGACAACTAATGAAAAACTGTTTTTT. The chain has TRBV19 and TRBJ1-4, with D unclear. V was pared by 2 bases and J by 0 bases, with 4 bases between. Germline values: CDR1 LNHDA, CDR2 SQIVND (reference sequence). CDR3 size: 14 residues.

This chain uses TRBV14 with TRBJ2-1; tentative D call: TRBD2 (5 bases). The V gene lost 1 base and the J gene lost 10 bases, with 11 bases spanning the gap. Germline loops: CDR1 SGHDN, CDR2 FVKESK. The CDR3 is 13 residues long. The CDR3 region is CASSQVPGSEQFF. The CDR3 DNA is TGTGCCAGCAGCCAAGTTCCTGGGAGCGAGCAGTTCTTC.

As for this clone: Other DNA sequences in the sample encode the same CDR3. This chain links TRBV18 with TRBJ2-7, with 10 bases that match TRBD1. Germline V gene lookup returns CDR1 KGHSH and CDR2 LQKENI. The CDR3 runs 14 residues. Losses at the gene ends were 3 bases for V and 2 bases for J; bases not matched to a gene: 1. CDR3 nucleotides: TGTGCCAGCTCACCCGGGACAGGGGCCTACGAGCAGTACTTC. This translates into CASSPGTGAYEQYF.

Only one count was recorded for this clone. A far larger clone lies a single base away; this is likely a read error. Other DNA sequences within the sample encode an identical CDR3. This rearrangement joins TRBV9 to TRBJ2-5; 11 nucleotides match TRBD2. Germline V lookup: CDR1 SGDLS, CDR2 YYNGEE. V lost 3 bases, J lost 9 bases, and 13 bases stayed unmatched. The CDR3 has 16 amino acids. DNA for the CDR3: TGTGCCAGCAGCGCTGCCGGGACTAGCGGCCCCTCCCCCCAGTACTTC. This translates into CASSAAGTSGPSPQYF.

Worth noting for this clone: The likely explanation is a read error, given a far larger clone one base away. Likely a read error: the CDR3 ends without its conserved phenylalanine or tryptophan. V is TRBV7-2 and J is TRBJ1-1; tentative D call: TRBD1 (6 bases). Germline CDR1 SGHTA, CDR2 FQGNSA. There are 15 residues in the CDR3. Trimming removed 3 bases at V and 0 bases at J, with 11 bases between. CDR3 sequence: CASSFGQNMNTEAFS. The DNA of the CDR3 is TGTGCCAGCAGCTTCGGACAGAACATGAACACTGAAGCTTTCTCT.

CDR3 sequence (DNA): TGTGCCAGCTCACAACAGCCCAGGGGGGTCACTGAAGCTTTCTTT. Its translation is CASSQQPRGVTEAFF. This chain links TRBV18 with TRBJ1-1; 7 bases line up with TRBD1. CDR3 length equals 15 residues. Germline V gene lookup returns CDR1 KGHSH and CDR2 LQKENI. Trimming removed 4 bases from V and 4 bases from J; junction bases left unmatched: 9. The whole variable domain, filled in from reference TRBV18 and TRBJ1-1, reads NAGVMQNPRHLVRRRGQEARLRCSPMKGHSHVYWYRQLPEEGLKFMVYLQKENIIDESGMPKERFSAEFPKEGPSILRIQQVVRGDSAAYFCASSQQPRGVTEAFFGQGTRLTVV.

In regard to this clone: This likely came from a read error, as a far larger clone is one base away. The V gene is TRBV7-9, the J gene TRBJ2-5; D not certain. The end of the DNA is better explained by TRBJ2-7, so the J call may be wrong. This CDR3 contains 15 residues. Germline CDR1 SEHNR, CDR2 FQNEAQ (reference sequence). The CDR3: CASSPPFGFGYEQYF. CDR3 nucleotides: TGTGCCAGCAGCCCGCCCTTCGGGTTCGGCTACGAGCAGTACTTC.

The V gene is TRBV10-1, the J gene TRBJ2-3; 10 bases map to TRBD2. Trimming at V came to 4 bases and at J to 0 bases, leaving 16 bases not matched to a gene. The CDR3 is 20 amino acids. From germline, CDR1 is WNHNN and CDR2 SYGVQD (reference sequence). The CDR3 protein is CASSARASGSLHSSTDTQYF. CDR3 DNA: TGCGCCAGCAGTGCCCGGGCTAGCGGGAGTCTACACTCTAGCACAGATACGCAGTATTTT.

The CDR3: CASSLALAGGLRYEQFF. As DNA, the CDR3 is TGCGCCAGCAGCTTGGCCCTAGCGGGAGGGTTGCGTTATGAGCAGTTCTTC. The V gene is TRBV5-1, the J gene TRBJ2-1; 12 bases are a match to TRBD2. V was clipped by 0 bases and J by 8 bases; unmatched bases: 9. Germline V gives CDR1 SGHRS, CDR2 YFSETQ. CDR3 length: 17 amino acids.

This clone was counted a few times. V usage is TRBV19 and J usage is TRBJ2-1, with TRBD2 matching over 8 bases. CDR3 length equals 13 residues. V shed 10 bases and J 6 bases; nucleotides not matched to a gene: 8. From germline, CDR1 is LNHDA and CDR2 SQIVND (reference sequence). CDR3 sequence reads: CATASGYPNEQFF. The CDR3 DNA follows: TGTGCCACTGCTAGCGGGTATCCCAATGAGCAGTTCTTC.

Comment on this clone: A far larger clone is one base from this, pointing to a likely read error. The chain combines TRBV7-8 with TRBJ2-3; TRBD2 matches at 9 bases. The CDR3 runs to 14 residues. Germline CDR1 SGHVS, CDR2 FQNEAQ. Trimming removed 6 bases from V and 0 bases from J; junction bases left unmatched: 1. CDR3 residues: CASSTSGSTDTQYF. The CDR3 DNA is TGTGCCAGCAGTACTAGCGGGAGCACAGATACGCAGTATTTT.

A remark on this clone: Other DNA variants within this sample encode the same CDR3. This chain uses TRBV5-1 with TRBJ2-1; the D gene could be TRBD1 or TRBD2 (5 bases each). Germline V gives CDR1 SGHRS, CDR2 YFSETQ. V was clipped by 0 bases and J by 0 bases, with 7 bases between them. The CDR3 spans 15 residues. The CDR3 loop is CASSLGGVSYNEQFF. In nucleotides, the CDR3 is TGCGCCAGCAGCTTGGGAGGGGTCTCCTACAATGAGCAGTTCTTC.

The V gene is TRBV11-2, the J gene TRBJ1-5; D is perhaps TRBD1 (5 bases). V lost 0 bases and J lost 5, with 14 bases in between. The germline gives CDR1 SGHAT, CDR2 FQNNGV. The CDR3 runs 16 residues. CDR3 residues: CASSLDSFQGYQPQHF. The DNA for the CDR3 is TGTGCCAGCAGCTTAGATTCGTTCCAGGGATATCAGCCCCAGCATTTT.

On this clone: This specimen includes other DNA sequences encoding the same CDR3. The chain has TRBV18 and TRBJ2-1, with unresolved D. V was trimmed by 3 bases and J by 5 bases, leaving 2 bases between them. The germline V gene encodes CDR1 KGHSH and CDR2 LQKENI. The CDR3 has 11 amino acids. This CDR3 is CASSPDNEQFF. The CDR3 DNA follows: TGTGCCAGCTCACCCGACAATGAGCAGTTCTTC.

There are a few counts of this clone. The V call is TRBV29-1, the J call TRBJ2-1, with D perhaps TRBD2 (6 bases). CDR1 SQVTM and CDR2 ANQGSEA come from the germline V gene. Trimming took 1 base from V and 6 from J, leaving 22 bases between them. The CDR3 has 17 amino acids. The CDR3 DNA reads TGCAGCGTTGAAGCTGTGTGGGCCGGGAGCGGGCTCAATGAGCAGTTCTTC. It codes for CSVEAVWAGSGLNEQFF.

V usage is TRBV5-4 and J usage is TRBJ1-2, with D possibly TRBD1 on 6 matching bases. CDR1 is SGHNT and CDR2 is YYREEE in the germline V gene (reference sequence). The CDR3 covers 13 residues. V was pared by 6 bases and J by 11 bases, with 20 bases between. CDR3 sequence: CASTAYLSRGYTF. DNA of the CDR3: TGTGCCAGCACAGCTTATCTCTCCAGGGGTTACACCTTC.

There are a few counts of this clone. The CDR3 nucleotides are TGTGCCAGCAGCCCCGGGACCGCCTACAATGAGCAGTTCTTC. This gives the protein CASSPGTAYNEQFF. The chain recombines TRBV7-3 with TRBJ2-1, with D perhaps given as TRBD1 or TRBD2 (5 bases each). With 5 bases removed from V and 2 bases from J, the gap between germline ends came to 10 bases. CDR1 and CDR2 from the germline V gene are SGHTA and FQGTGA. The CDR3 is 14 amino acids.

The sample holds one count of this clone. A read error likely explains this, since a far larger clone differs by one base. The J gene is TRBJ2-3, the V gene TRBV4-3; 8 nucleotides align to TRBD2. Germline trimming cut 0 bases from V and 4 bases from J; bases unmatched to any gene: 6. CDR3 length: 16 amino acids. Germline CDR1 reads LGHNA; CDR2 reads YSLEER. The CDR3 region is CASSQDRGLVADTQYF. As DNA, the CDR3 is TGCGCCAGCAGCCAAGATAGGGGACTAGTCGCAGATACGCAGTATTTT.